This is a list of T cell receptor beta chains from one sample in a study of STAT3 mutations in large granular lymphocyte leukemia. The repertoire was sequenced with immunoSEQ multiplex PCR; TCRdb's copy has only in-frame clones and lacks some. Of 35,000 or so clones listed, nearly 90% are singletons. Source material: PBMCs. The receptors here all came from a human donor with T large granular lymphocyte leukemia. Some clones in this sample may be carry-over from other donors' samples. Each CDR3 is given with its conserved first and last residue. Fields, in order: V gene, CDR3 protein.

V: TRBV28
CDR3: CASSLVRGAGGYTF

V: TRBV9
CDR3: CASSVGLAAYSLNYGYTF

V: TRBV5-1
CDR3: CASSSGPGEGGELFF

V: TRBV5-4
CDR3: CASSLDPNTEAFF

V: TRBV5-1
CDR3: CASSLGLARTDTQYF

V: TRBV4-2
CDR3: CASSQDTSGEGETQYF

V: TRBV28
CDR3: CASRASGYNEQFF

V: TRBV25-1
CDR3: CASSRATNEKLFF

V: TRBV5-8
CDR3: CASSSRQGPQNQPQHF

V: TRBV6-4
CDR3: CASSELAGGPGRQETQYF

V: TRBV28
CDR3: CASSLMARETQYF

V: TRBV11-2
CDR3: CASRASSANSPLHF

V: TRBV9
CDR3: CASSVGGGSTKNIQYF

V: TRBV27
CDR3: CASSFKGSYGYTF

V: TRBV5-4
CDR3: CASSIIGRLNTEAFF

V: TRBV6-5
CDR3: CASSYDVRGADTQYF

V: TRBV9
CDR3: CASSAGLAGPGGSYNEQFF

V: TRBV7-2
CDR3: CASSPRTDPTYEQYF

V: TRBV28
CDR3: CASSPRTIWRTDTQYF

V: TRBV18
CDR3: CASSKAGPPQNTQYF

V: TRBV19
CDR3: CASSMDSYEQYF

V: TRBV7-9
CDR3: CASSPPRAVHTF

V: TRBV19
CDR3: CASSIVQGSNQPQHF

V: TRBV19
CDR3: CASSIGRLVGRGGTEAFF

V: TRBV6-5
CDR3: CASSSREGATDTQYF

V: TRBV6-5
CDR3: CASSYWGSTEAFF

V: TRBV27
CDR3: CASSLRAQETQYF

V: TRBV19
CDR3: CASSISPTGGYGYTF

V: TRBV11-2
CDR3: CASSPAGGGFQETQYF

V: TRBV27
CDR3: CASSPLAGGYNEQFF

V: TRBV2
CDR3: CASSRDVQETQYF

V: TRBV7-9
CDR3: CASSFTTSGGGEKLFF

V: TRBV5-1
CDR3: CASSRPGEVNTEAFF

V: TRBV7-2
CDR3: CASSAPGQGNYGYTF

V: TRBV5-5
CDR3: CASSLGTGPYEQYF

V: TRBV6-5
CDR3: CASSSAGQLTYEQYF

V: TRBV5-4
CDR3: CASSLDDQPQHF

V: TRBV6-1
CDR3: CASSAVQGGNTEAFF

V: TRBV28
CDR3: CASASGGSNQPQHF